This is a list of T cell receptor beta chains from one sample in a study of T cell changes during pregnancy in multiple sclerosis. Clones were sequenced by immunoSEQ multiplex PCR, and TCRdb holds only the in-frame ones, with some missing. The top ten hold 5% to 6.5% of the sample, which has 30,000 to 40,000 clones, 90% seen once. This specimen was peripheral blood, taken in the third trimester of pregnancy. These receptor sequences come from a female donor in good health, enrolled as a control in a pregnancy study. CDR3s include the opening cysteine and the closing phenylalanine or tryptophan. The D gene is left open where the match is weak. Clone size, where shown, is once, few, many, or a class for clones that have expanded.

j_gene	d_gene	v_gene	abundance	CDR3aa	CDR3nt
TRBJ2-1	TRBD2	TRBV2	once	CASQGLAGPYNEQFF	TGTGCCAGCCAGGGACTAGCGGGCCCTTACAATGAGCAGTTCTTC
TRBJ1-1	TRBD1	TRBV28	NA	CASTLGTGLGAFF	TGTGCCAGCACCCTGGGGACAGGGCTTGGAGCTTTCTTT
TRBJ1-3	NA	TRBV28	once	CAIQTGNTIYF	TGTGCCATCCAAACAGGGAACACCATATATTTT
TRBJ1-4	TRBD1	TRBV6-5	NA	CASRSDRAANEKLFF	TGTGCCAGCAGGTCCGACAGGGCTGCTAATGAAAAACTGTTTTTT
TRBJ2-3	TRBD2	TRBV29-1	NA	CSVESLAGLTDTQYF	TGCAGCGTTGAGTCGCTAGCGGGCTTGACAGATACGCAGTATTTT
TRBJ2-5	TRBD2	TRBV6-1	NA	CAGKIAGGRETQYF	TGTGCCGGAAAGATAGCGGGGGGGCGAGAGACCCAGTACTTC
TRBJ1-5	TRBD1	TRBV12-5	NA	CASGPLGQGADQPQHF	TGTGCTAGTGGCCCCCTCGGACAGGGGGCAGATCAGCCCCAGCATTTT
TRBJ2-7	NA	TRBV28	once	CASSPGQIYEQYF	TGTGCCAGCAGTCCGGGACAAATCTACGAGCAGTACTTC
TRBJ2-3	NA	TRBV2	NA	CASSDGRQNPTDTQYF	TGTGCCAGCAGCGACGGGAGACAGAATCCGACAGATACGCAGTATTTT
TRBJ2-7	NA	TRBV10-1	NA	CASSSDYYEQYF	TGCGCCAGCAGCTCTGACTACTACGAGCAGTACTTC
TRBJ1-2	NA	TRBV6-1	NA	CASSAANYGYTF	TGTGCCAGCAGTGCGGCTAACTATGGCTACACCTTC
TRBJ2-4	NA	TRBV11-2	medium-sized	CASSLPTDNLNIQYF	TGTGCCAGCAGCTTACCCACGGACAATCTAAACATTCAGTACTTC
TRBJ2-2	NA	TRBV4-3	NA	CASSQDRGNTGELFF	TGCGCCAGCAGCCAAGATCGCGGGAACACCGGGGAGCTGTTTTTT
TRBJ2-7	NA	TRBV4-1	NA	CASSFRQASSYEQYF	TGCGCCAGCAGCTTCAGACAGGCTAGCTCCTACGAGCAGTACTTC
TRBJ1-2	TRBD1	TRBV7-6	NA	CASSSGQVFGYTF	TGTGCCAGCAGCTCCGGACAGGTCTTCGGCTACACCTTC
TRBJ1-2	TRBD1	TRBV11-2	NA	CASSFRTGEGGYGYTF	TGTGCCAGCAGCTTCCGGACAGGGGAGGGGGGGTATGGCTACACCTTC
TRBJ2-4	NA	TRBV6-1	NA	CASSGSRQYF	TGTGCCAGCAGTGGCTCGCGCCAGTACTTC
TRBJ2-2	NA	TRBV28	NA	CASSLVSLNTGELFF	TGTGCCAGCAGTTTAGTTAGCTTGAACACCGGGGAGCTGTTTTTT
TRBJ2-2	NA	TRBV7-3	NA	CASSLKHTGELFF	TGTGCCAGCAGCTTAAAGCACACCGGGGAGCTGTTTTTT
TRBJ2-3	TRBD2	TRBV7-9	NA	CASSLVPAGGPDTQYF	TGTGCCAGCAGCTTAGTTCCAGCGGGGGGCCCAGATACGCAGTATTTT
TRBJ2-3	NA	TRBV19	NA	CASSMSGGWGDTQYF	TGTGCCAGTAGTATGTCGGGGGGCTGGGGAGATACGCAGTATTTT
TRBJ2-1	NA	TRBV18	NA	CASSPFSGQSYDEQFF	TGTGCCAGCTCACCGTTTTCGGGACAAAGTTACGATGAGCAGTTCTTC
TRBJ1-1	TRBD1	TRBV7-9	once	CASSSGTDNTEAFF	TGTGCCAGCAGCTCTGGGACAGATAACACTGAAGCTTTCTTT
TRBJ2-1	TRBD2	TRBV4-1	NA	CASSPLGAGGHNEQFF	TGCGCCAGCAGCCCCTTGGGAGCGGGGGGCCACAATGAGCAGTTCTTC
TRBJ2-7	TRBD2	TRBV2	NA	CASSDSSGRGPTYEQYF	TGTGCCAGCAGTGATTCTAGCGGGAGGGGACCTACCTACGAGCAGTACTTC
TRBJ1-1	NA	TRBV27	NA	CASSDRVGGTEAFF	TGTGCCAGCAGTGATAGAGTGGGAGGCACTGAAGCTTTCTTT
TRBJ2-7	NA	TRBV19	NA	CASSRTSYEQYF	TGTGCCAGTAGTCGGACTTCATACGAGCAGTACTTC
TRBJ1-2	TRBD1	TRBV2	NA	CASTRGIFRDRSIPTYGYTF	TGTGCCAGCACTAGGGGGATCTTCCGGGACAGGTCGATCCCCACCTATGGCTACACCTTC
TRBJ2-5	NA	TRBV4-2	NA	CASSLVERHKETQYF	TGTGCCAGCAGCCTGGTAGAGCGGCACAAAGAGACCCAGTACTTC
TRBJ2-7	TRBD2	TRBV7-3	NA	CASSLDGTSGRWDEQYF	TGTGCCAGCAGCTTAGATGGGACTAGCGGGAGATGGGACGAGCAGTACTTC
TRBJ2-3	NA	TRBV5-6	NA	CASSLSTEAGGTTDTQYF	TGTGCCAGCAGCTTGTCGACAGAGGCCGGGGGAACTACAGATACGCAGTATTTT
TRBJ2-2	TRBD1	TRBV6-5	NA	CASRKTGNGELFF	TGTGCCAGCAGGAAGACAGGGAACGGGGAGCTGTTTTTT
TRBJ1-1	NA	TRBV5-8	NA	CASSRTQENTEAFF	TGTGCCAGCAGCCGAACTCAGGAAAACACTGAAGCTTTCTTT
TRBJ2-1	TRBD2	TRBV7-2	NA	CASSLVAGGPDEQFF	TGTGCCAGCAGCTTAGTTGCGGGGGGGCCCGATGAGCAGTTCTTC
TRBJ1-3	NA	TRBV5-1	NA	CASSSGLVVGSGNTIYF	TGCGCCAGCAGCTCCGGACTTGTCGTCGGCTCTGGAAACACCATATATTTT
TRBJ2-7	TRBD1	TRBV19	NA	CASSTTPDREQYF	TGTGCCAGTAGTACCACACCGGACAGGGAGCAGTACTTC
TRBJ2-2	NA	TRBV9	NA	CASSVEISENTGELFF	TGTGCCAGCAGCGTAGAGATTAGCGAGAACACCGGGGAGCTGTTTTTT
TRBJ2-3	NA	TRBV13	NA	CASSLQRARTDTQYF	TGTGCCAGCAGCTTACAGCGAGCCCGCACAGATACGCAGTATTTT
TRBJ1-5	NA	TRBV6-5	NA	CASGSFSNQPQHF	TGTGCCAGCGGTTCGTTTAGCAATCAGCCCCAGCATTTT
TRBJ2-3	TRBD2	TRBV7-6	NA	CASNPSGRVTDTQYF	TGTGCCAGCAACCCAAGCGGGAGGGTAACAGATACGCAGTATTTT
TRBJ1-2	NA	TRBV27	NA	CASSLVGGQGNYGYTF	TGTGCCAGCAGTTTGGTGGGGGGGCAGGGTAACTATGGCTACACCTTC
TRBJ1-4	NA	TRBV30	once	CACQQGPYEKLFF	TGTGCCTGCCAACAGGGCCCTTACGAAAAACTGTTTTTT